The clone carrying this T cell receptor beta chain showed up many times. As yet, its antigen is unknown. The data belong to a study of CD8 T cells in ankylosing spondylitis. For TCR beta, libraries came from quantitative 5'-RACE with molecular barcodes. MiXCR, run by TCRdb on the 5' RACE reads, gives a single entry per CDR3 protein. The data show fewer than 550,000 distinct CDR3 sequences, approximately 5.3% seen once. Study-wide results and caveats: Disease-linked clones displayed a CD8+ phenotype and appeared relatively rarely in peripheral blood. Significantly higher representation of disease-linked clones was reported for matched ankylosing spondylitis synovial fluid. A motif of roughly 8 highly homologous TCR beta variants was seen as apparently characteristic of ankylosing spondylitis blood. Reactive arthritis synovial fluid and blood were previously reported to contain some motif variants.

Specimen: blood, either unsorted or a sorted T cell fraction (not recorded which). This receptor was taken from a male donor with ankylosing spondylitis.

DNA for the CDR3: TGTGCCAGCAGCTCAGGGTGGGGGGCAGATACGCAGTATTTT. This encodes CASSSGWGADTQYF. The chain combines TRBV12-3 or TRBV12-4 with TRBJ2-3, with D possibly being TRBD2 (6 bases). This CDR3 comprises 14 residues. Trimming cost V 6 bases and J 4 bases, with 14 bases left between them.